The 8 T cell receptor beta chains listed next were all sequenced from one sample in a study of blood T cells in healthy people across ages. Combining a sample-barcoded 5' primer with a J-beta primer mix, a second PCR ran for roughly 7 to 12 cycles. One entry per CDR3 protein, called by TCRdb with MiXCR from the 5' RACE reads. The data show approximately 1,100,000 distinct CDR3 sequences, with 40% to 50% seen just once and about 19% held by the top ten. The sequencing sample was made of blood. These receptors were collected from a woman in her sixties or seventies in good health.

This clonotype was counted a few times. V and J are TRBV5-6 and TRBJ2-4, with D maybe TRBD2 (5 bases). Germline CDR1 SGHDT, CDR2 YYEEEE. Trimming shortened V by 3 bases and J by 0 bases, and 16 bases separated the two germline ends. This CDR3 has 17 residues. CDR3: CASSSPRAFLAKNIQYF. The CDR3 bases are TGTGCCAGCAGCTCCCCGCGGGCTTTTTTAGCCAAAAACATTCAGTACTTC.

The rearrangement joins TRBV5-1 to TRBJ2-3, with D unclear. V lost 0 bases, J lost 6 bases, and 11 bases lay in between. The CDR3 is 14 amino acids. Germline V gene data show CDR1 as SGHRS and CDR2 as YFSETQ. In DNA form, the CDR3 reads TGCGCCAGCAGCTTGGAGCCAAGGGCGGATACGCAGTATTTT. This codes for CASSLEPRADTQYF.

This clonotype was seen ten or more times. The chain recombines TRBV12-3 or TRBV12-4 with TRBJ2-7; 10 nucleotides agree with TRBD2. The CDR3 consists of 13 residues. Trimming at V came to 4 bases and at J to 6 bases, leaving 3 bases not matched to a gene. CDR3 nucleotide sequence: TGTGCCAGCAGTTCCAGACTAGCGGGCGAGCAGTACTTC. Translating it yields CASSSRLAGEQYF.

This chain connects TRBV4-1 to TRBJ1-2, with a possible D match to TRBD1 (5 bases). Trimming took off 1 base at V and 0 bases at J, with 12 bases between the two ends. Germline V CDR1 and CDR2: MGHRA, YSYEKL. The CDR3 totals 16 residues. CDR3 amino acids: CASSQGGDGANYGYTF. The DNA for the CDR3 is TGCGCCAGCAGCCAAGGAGGGGACGGAGCTAACTATGGCTACACCTTC.

The genes are TRBV15 and TRBJ1-2; 8 bases are shared with TRBD1. Germline-derived CDR1 and CDR2 are LNHNV and YYDKDF (reference sequence). V lost 0 bases and J lost 7; bases outside the gene matches: 13. This CDR3 spans 17 amino acids. The CDR3 reads CATSRDPGQGAGGGYTF. Here the CDR3 DNA reads TGTGCCACCAGCAGAGACCCTGGGCAGGGGGCAGGTGGTGGCTACACCTTC.

The rearrangement links TRBV7-2 to TRBJ2-3; 7 bases align to TRBD2. Germline V gene data show CDR1 as SGHTA and CDR2 as FQGNSA. This CDR3 contains 17 residues. V lost 1 base to trimming and J lost 2 bases; unmatched junction nucleotides: 9. CDR3 DNA: TGTGCCAGCAGCTTAGATAGCGCGGGACTACTCACAGATACGCAGTATTTT. Translating gives CASSLDSAGLLTDTQYF.

The rearrangement links TRBV20-1 to TRBJ2-6; D may match TRBD1 or TRBD2 (5 bases each). The CDR3 sequence is 16 residues long. Trimming took 4 bases from V and 1 from J, leaving 14 bases between them. Germline V gene lookup returns CDR1 DFQATT and CDR2 SNEGSKA (reference sequence). The chain's CDR3 is CSAISGARSGANVLTF. Written as DNA, the CDR3 is TGCAGTGCTATCTCCGGGGCCCGTTCTGGGGCCAACGTCCTGACTTTC.

This chain uses TRBV24-1 with TRBJ2-1; 7 bases fit TRBD1. The CDR3 is made up of 16 amino acids. The V and J ends lost 2 bases and 3 bases, in that order; junction bases with no gene match: 6. CDR1 is KGHDR, CDR2 SFDVKD, per germline. CDR3 bases: TGTGCCACCAGTGATTCCGACAGGGCGGGCTACAATGAGCAGTTCTTC. Residues: CATSDSDRAGYNEQFF.